The 8 T cell receptor beta chains below all came from one sample that was sequenced in a study of shared clonotypes between healthy human individuals. Using immunoSEQ multiplex PCR, the repertoire was profiled, and TCRdb retains in-frame clones only, with some absent. The sample lists millions of clones, approximately 90% seen once, with over 0.12% in the top ten. Sequencing used naive CD4+ T cells sorted from blood. The subset was: CD45RA+ positively selected. All receptors come from a man in his late teens or twenties in good health.

The rearrangement uses TRBV6-6 and TRBJ1-3, with unresolved D. Germline V gives CDR1 MNHNY, CDR2 SVGAGI (reference sequence). V shed 4 bases and J shed 0 bases, with 10 bases lying between them. This CDR3 contains 15 residues. Here the CDR3 reads CASSSRALSGNTIYF. DNA for the CDR3: TGTGCCAGCAGTTCTAGAGCTCTCTCTGGAAACACCATATATTTT.

The rearrangement links TRBV6-5 to TRBJ1-6, with 10 bases matching TRBD1. The V and J ends lost 0 bases and 10 bases, in that order; junction bases with no gene match: 3. Germline-derived CDR1 and CDR2 are MNHEY and SVGAGI. CDR3 size: 15 residues. The CDR3 region is CASSYSGTGVSPLHF. CDR3 bases: TGTGCCAGCAGTTACTCCGGGACAGGGGTCTCACCCCTCCACTTT.

The rearrangement uses TRBV7-2 and TRBJ1-2; 10 bases align to TRBD1. V trimming: 4 bases; J trimming: 8 bases; junction bases outside the gene matches: 10. Germline assignment: CDR1 SGHTA and CDR2 FQGNSA. The CDR3 extends over 15 amino acids. The CDR3 sequence: CASSSYDGQGGGYTF. As DNA, the CDR3 is TGTGCCAGCAGCTCATATGACGGACAGGGGGGAGGCTACACCTTC.

The chain joins TRBV27 to TRBJ1-2, with D tentatively TRBD1 (5 bases). Germline CDR1 and CDR2: MNHEY and SMNVEV (reference sequence). Trimming removed 5 bases from V and 8 bases from J, with 18 bases in between. The CDR3 consists of 14 residues. CDR3 nucleotide sequence: TGTGCCAGCAGTCTTGGGACGGAAAGAAAAGGCTACACCTTC. Its protein product is CASSLGTERKGYTF.

This clone was seen just once. The CDR3 reads CASSIPSGSGNTIYF. In DNA, the CDR3 is TGTGCCAGTAGTATCCCCAGTGGCTCTGGAAACACCATATATTTT. This rearrangement joins TRBV19 to TRBJ1-3; D remains unclear. V was clipped by 3 bases and J by 0 bases, with 9 bases between them. The germline V gene encodes CDR1 LNHDA and CDR2 SQIVND (reference sequence). This CDR3 has 15 amino acids. Full variable domain (outside the CDR3, taken from reference TRBV19 and TRBJ1-3): DGGITQSPKYLFRKEGQNVTLSCEQNLNHDAMYWYRQDPGQGLRLIYYSQIVNDFQKGDIAEGYSVSREKKESFPLTVTSAQKNPTAFYLCASSIPSGSGNTIYFGEGSWLTVV.

The chain carries TRBV29-1 and TRBJ2-3; D gene unclear. V lost 6 bases to trimming and J lost 2 bases, with 12 bases between them. Looked up from germline, CDR1 is SQVTM and CDR2 is ANQGSEA. The CDR3 is made up of 13 amino acids. CDR3 sequence: CSVTTRNTDTQYF. Here the CDR3 DNA reads TGCAGCGTGACGACCCGAAACACAGATACGCAGTATTTT.

This clone was counted once. The V call is TRBV6-1, the J call TRBJ2-4; D might be TRBD1 or TRBD2, each matching 5 bases. V was trimmed by 0 bases and J by 8 bases, leaving 11 bases between them. Germline V CDR1 and CDR2: MNHNS, SASEGT. The CDR3 extends over 14 amino acids. CDR3 coding DNA: TGTGCCAGCAGTGAAGCAGTTATGGGGGACATTCAGTACTTC. Translation gives CASSEAVMGDIQYF.

Concerning this clone itself: An end of the junction differs from the germline gene, which may be a read error. The chain joins TRBV6-1 to TRBJ2-6; possible D gene TRBD1, 6 bases. Germline CDR1 is MNHNS and CDR2 is SASEGT. The CDR3 extends over 17 amino acids. In nucleotides, the CDR3 is TGTGCCAGCAGTAAAGCACAGGGTTTAACTGGGGCCAACGTCCTGACTTTC. Translated: CASSKAQGLTGANVLTF.